The 26 T cell receptor beta chains presented below share a single source sample, sequenced in a study of T cell changes during pregnancy in multiple sclerosis. Clones were sequenced by immunoSEQ multiplex PCR, and TCRdb holds only the in-frame ones, with some missing. The data contain tens of thousands of clones, approximately 89% of them singletons. Here the sequenced sample was peripheral blood, taken before pregnancy. The receptors here all came from a female donor with multiple sclerosis, enrolled in a pregnancy study.

The J gene is TRBJ2-3, the V gene TRBV5-1; possibly TRBD2 for D (6 bases). V lost 3 bases and J 3 bases, leaving 8 bases between the germline ends. Per the germline V gene, CDR1 is SGHRS and CDR2 is YFSETQ. This CDR3 is 13 amino acids long. The CDR3 sequence is CASSWRDTDTQYF. Here the CDR3 DNA reads TGCGCCAGCAGCTGGAGGGATACAGATACGCAGTATTTT.

The rearrangement uses TRBV29-1 and TRBJ2-5; tentative D call: TRBD1 (6 bases). V was trimmed by 4 bases and J by 5 bases, leaving 11 bases between them. Germline V gene data show CDR1 as SQVTM and CDR2 as ANQGSEA. This CDR3 has 12 residues. The CDR3 here is CSVGTGMETQYF. The CDR3 DNA reads TGCAGCGTTGGTACAGGGATGGAGACCCAGTACTTC.

This sequence joins TRBV11-2 and TRBJ2-7, with 8 bases lining up with TRBD2. The CDR3 sequence is 15 residues long. The germline gives CDR1 SGHAT, CDR2 FQNNGV. J lost 0 bases, V lost 5 bases, and 6 bases had no gene match. CDR3 nucleotide sequence: TGTGCCAGCAGCCGACTCGCGGGGGGCTCCTACGAGCAGTACTTC. It is translated as CASSRLAGGSYEQYF. The entire variable domain, with the rest obtained from reference TRBV11-2 and TRBJ2-7, is as follows: EAGVAQSPRYKIIEKRQSVAFWCNPISGHATLYWYQQILGQGPKLLIQFQNNGVVDDSQLPKDRFSAERLKGVDSTLKIQPAKLEDSAVYLCASSRLAGGSYEQYFGPGTRLTVT.

This clone showed up just once. The V gene is TRBV14, the J gene TRBJ1-2; maybe TRBD1 (5 bases). This CDR3 comprises 14 residues. Germline CDR1 reads SGHDN; CDR2 reads FVKESK. V shed 1 base and J shed 5 bases, with 11 bases lying between them. The CDR3 loop reads CASSQGGSRYGYTF. DNA for the CDR3: TGTGCCAGCAGCCAAGGGGGCAGTCGGTATGGCTACACCTTC. Full variable domain (remainder filled in from reference TRBV14 and TRBJ1-2): EAGVTQFPSHSVIEKGQTVTLRCDPISGHDNLYWYRRVMGKEIKFLLHFVKESKQDESGMPNNRFLAERTGGTYSTLKVQPAELEDSGVYFCASSQGGSRYGYTFGSGTRLTVV.

The chain employs TRBV18 and TRBJ2-7, with 9 bases matching TRBD1. The J segment lost 6 bases and the V segment lost 3 bases, leaving 6 bases of the junction unmatched. Germline loops: CDR1 KGHSH, CDR2 LQKENI. The CDR3 loop spans 14 amino acids. The CDR3 DNA is TGTGCCAGCTCACCCTACAGGGGGCCGTCCGAGCAGTACTTC. Translated, it gives CASSPYRGPSEQYF.

This clone was detected only a few times. This sample also contains other DNA sequences that code for the same CDR3. V gene TRBV7-3 combines with J gene TRBJ1-5, with D uncertain. The germline CDR1 and CDR2 sequences are SGHTA and FQGTGA. The CDR3 extends over 13 amino acids. V was cut by 1 base and J by 5 bases, with 6 bases left in between. In DNA form, the CDR3 reads TGTGCCAGCAGCTTAAATCGCGATCAGCCCCAGCATTTT. It specifies CASSLNRDQPQHF. Filled out from reference TRBV7-3 and TRBJ1-5, the complete variable domain reads GAGVSQTPSNKVTEKGKYVELRCDPISGHTALYWYRQSLGQGPEFLIYFQGTGAADDSGLPNDRFFAVRPEGSVSTLKIQRTERGDSAVYLCASSLNRDQPQHFGDGTRLSIL.

This chain uses TRBV5-1 with TRBJ2-2, with 8 bases identical to TRBD2. This CDR3 is 14 amino acids long. V trimming: 5 bases; J trimming: 6 bases; junction bases outside the gene matches: 6. Germline CDR1 and CDR2: SGHRS and YFSETQ. Here the CDR3 reads CASRGGRSAGELFF. The CDR3 DNA reads TGCGCCAGCAGAGGCGGGAGGTCCGCCGGGGAGCTGTTTTTT.

This clone has a handful of counts. The chain has TRBV30 and TRBJ1-1; a possible D gene is TRBD1 (5 bases). Trimming cost V 0 bases and J 3 bases, with 23 bases left between them. The CDR3 runs 18 residues. The germline V gene encodes CDR1 GTSNPN and CDR2 SVGIG (reference sequence). This CDR3 is CAWSVGVGAQRVDTEAFF. In nucleotides, the CDR3 is TGTGCCTGGAGTGTAGGGGTAGGGGCTCAAAGGGTGGACACTGAAGCTTTCTTT.

The V gene is TRBV18, the J gene TRBJ1-2; D gene unclear. Trimming left V 3 bases short and J 3 bases short, with 14 bases between. The CDR3 sequence is 15 residues long. Per germline, CDR1 KGHSH and CDR2 LQKENI. The CDR3 DNA reads TGTGCCAGCTCACCGATTGGGATGCGGGACTATGGCTACACCTTC. Protein: CASSPIGMRDYGYTF.

Here the CDR3 reads CASSLLGGINYGYTF. Here the CDR3 DNA reads TGTGCCAGCAGTTTATTAGGAGGGATTAACTATGGCTACACCTTC. The V gene is TRBV28, the J gene TRBJ1-2; D is unresolved. Germline-derived CDR1 and CDR2 are MDHEN and SYDVKM. V was trimmed by 1 base and J by 1 base, leaving 10 bases between them. The CDR3 loop spans 15 amino acids.

This chain links TRBV30 with TRBJ2-2, with 10 bases that match TRBD2. The CDR3 has 14 residues. The trim removed 6 bases at V and 3 bases at J, leaving 4 bases unmatched. Germline V gene data show CDR1 as GTSNPN and CDR2 as SVGIG (reference sequence). The CDR3 is CACRAGGYTGELFF. CDR3 DNA sequence: TGTGCCTGTCGAGCGGGAGGGTACACCGGGGAGCTGTTTTTT.

This chain uses TRBV30 with TRBJ2-2; possible D gene TRBD2, 5 bases. The CDR3 covers 14 residues. Trimming removed 4 bases from V and 0 bases from J, with 9 bases in between. CDR1 is GTSNPN and CDR2 is SVGIG in the germline V gene (reference sequence). Here the CDR3 reads CAWTPGTNTGELFF. As DNA, the CDR3 is TGTGCCTGGACCCCCGGGACGAACACCGGGGAGCTGTTTTTT.

V gene TRBV5-4 combines with J gene TRBJ2-4, with D possibly TRBD1 on 5 matching bases. The CDR3 contains 15 residues. Germline assignment: CDR1 SGHNT and CDR2 YYREEE (reference sequence). V lost 3 bases, J lost 2 bases, and 12 bases lay in between. Written as DNA, the CDR3 is TGTGCCAGCAGCTCACAAAAGGGGACCAAAAACATTCAGTACTTC. Translating gives CASSSQKGTKNIQYF.

The gene calls are TRBV6-4 and TRBJ2-7; 14 bases map to TRBD2. This CDR3 has 16 amino acids. J lost 2 bases, V lost 2 bases, and 2 bases had no gene match. Looked up from germline, CDR1 is MRHNA and CDR2 is SNTAGT. In DNA, the CDR3 is TGTGCCAGCAGTGACGGACTAGCGGGAGGACCCTACGAGCAGTACTTC. It is translated as CASSDGLAGGPYEQYF.

This clone appeared a single time. The chain's CDR3 is CASSEIGAGGTDTQYF. The CDR3 region has the DNA TGTGCCAGCAGTGAAATCGGAGCGGGGGGCACAGATACGCAGTATTTT. J is TRBJ2-3 and V is TRBV6-1, with 8 bases fitting TRBD2. Trimming took 2 bases from V and 1 from J; bases not matched to a gene: 5. Germline V lookup: CDR1 MNHNS, CDR2 SASEGT. The CDR3 consists of 16 residues.

J is TRBJ1-2 and V is TRBV28; D is possibly TRBD1 (6 bases). CDR1 MDHEN and CDR2 SYDVKM come from the germline V gene. V lost 6 bases, J lost 2 bases, and 13 bases lay in between. The CDR3 has 14 residues. CDR3 bases: TGTGCCAGCAGGAAACAGGGCCGAAACTATGGCTACACCTTC. Amino acids: CASRKQGRNYGYTF.

The genes are TRBV18 and TRBJ2-2; D may be TRBD2 (6 bases). The CDR3 is made up of 14 amino acids. Germline-derived CDR1 and CDR2 are KGHSH and LQKENI. The CDR3 loop is CALRGREGAGELFF. The CDR3 nucleotides read TGTGCTCTCCGAGGGCGGGAAGGAGCCGGGGAGCTGTTTTTT.

Here the CDR3 DNA reads TGTGCCACCAGCAGAGATCGTCGGTCCTACGAGCAGTACTTC. Its protein product is CATSRDRRSYEQYF. V gene TRBV15 combines with J gene TRBJ2-7; no clear D. Germline values: CDR1 LNHNV, CDR2 YYDKDF (reference sequence). The germline V and J ends were trimmed by 0 bases and 1 base, with 7 bases remaining between them. There are 14 residues in the CDR3.

The rearrangement links TRBV7-9 to TRBJ2-3, with a tentative D call TRBD2 (5 bases). Germline values: CDR1 SEHNR, CDR2 FQNEAQ (reference sequence). The CDR3 runs 13 residues. Deletions cut 6 bases from V and 1 base from J, with 8 bases between. The CDR3: CASRGEGTDTQYF. The CDR3 nucleotides read TGTGCCAGCAGGGGAGAAGGCACAGATACGCAGTATTTT.

This chain uses TRBV11-2 with TRBJ2-2; 8 bases align to TRBD2. The CDR3 runs to 15 residues. With V trimmed by 7 bases and J by 3 bases, 7 bases remained unmatched. Per germline, CDR1 SGHAT and CDR2 FQNNGV. CDR3 loop: CASTTGTRDTGELFF. Here the CDR3 DNA reads TGTGCCAGCACCACTGGGACTAGAGACACCGGGGAGCTGTTTTTT. The whole variable domain, remainder taken from reference TRBV11-2 and TRBJ2-2, is EAGVAQSPRYKIIEKRQSVAFWCNPISGHATLYWYQQILGQGPKLLIQFQNNGVVDDSQLPKDRFSAERLKGVDSTLKIQPAKLEDSAVYLCASTTGTRDTGELFFGEGSRLTVL.

V is TRBV19 and J is TRBJ1-5; D perhaps matches TRBD1 (6 bases). Germline V gene sequence: CDR1 LNHDA, CDR2 SQIVND (reference sequence). The ends were cut back, 3 bases at V and 4 bases at J, with 10 bases in the middle. The CDR3 has 14 residues. CDR3 region: CASSIGDTNQPQHF. DNA of the CDR3: TGTGCCAGTAGTATTGGGGACACGAATCAGCCCCAGCATTTT.

The chain has TRBV5-4 and TRBJ2-7; D remains ambiguous. V dropped 2 bases and J dropped 2 bases, with 11 bases sitting between them. From germline, CDR1 is SGHNT and CDR2 YYREEE (reference sequence). The CDR3 runs to 14 residues. CDR3 amino acids: CASSLPGYTYEQYF. The CDR3 DNA is TGTGCCAGCAGCTTACCAGGTTATACCTACGAGCAGTACTTC.

The chain uses TRBV7-2 and TRBJ2-2; 13 bases line up with TRBD2. This CDR3 is built from 17 residues. The trim removed 6 bases at V and 2 bases at J, leaving 6 bases unmatched. The V gene's germline CDR1 is SGHTA and CDR2 FQGNSA. CDR3 region: CASRFRTSGGNTGELFF. DNA for the CDR3: TGTGCCAGCAGATTTCGGACTAGCGGGGGAAACACCGGGGAGCTGTTTTTT.

The gene calls are TRBV9 and TRBJ2-5, with TRBD2 identical over 16 bases. The CDR3 sequence is 17 residues long. V was clipped by 4 bases and J by 3 bases; unmatched bases: 6. Germline CDR1 is SGDLS and CDR2 is YYNGEE. CDR3 loop: CASSRGLAGGTEETQYF. CDR3 in DNA: TGTGCCAGCAGCAGGGGACTAGCGGGAGGGACGGAAGAGACCCAGTACTTC.

The V gene is TRBV28, the J gene TRBJ2-7, with D perhaps TRBD2 (5 bases). The CDR3 has 16 amino acids. Trimming shortened V by 7 bases and J by 0 bases, and 19 bases separated the two germline ends. Per the germline V gene, CDR1 is MDHEN and CDR2 is SYDVKM. The CDR3 coding sequence is TGTGCCAGCACCCTACTCGTGGGGAGAAGCTCCTACGAGCAGTACTTC. Its translation: CASTLLVGRSSYEQYF.

This rearrangement joins TRBV11-1 to TRBJ2-1; TRBD2 matches at 7 bases. The germline gives CDR1 SGHAT, CDR2 FQDESV (reference sequence). This CDR3 spans 15 amino acids. V lost 0 bases and J lost 7; bases outside the gene matches: 6. For the CDR3, the DNA is TGTGCCAGCAGCTTAGCAGGCGGACTAGGAAATGAGCAGTTCTTC. The encoded protein is CASSLAGGLGNEQFF.